The next 32 T cell receptor beta chains were all read from a single sample in a study of T cell clusters in autoimmune cytopenias. Roughly 40,000 genome equivalents of blood DNA were amplified for TRB. Multiplex touch-down PCR amplified TRB using TRB-A and TRB-B pools in one tube. TCRdb processed the multiplex PCR reads again and assigns one entry to each CDR3 protein, with no DNA. The sample includes fewer than 3,500 distinct CDR3 sequences. The sample consisted of peripheral blood. The receptors stem from a human donor with an autoimmune cytopenia or autoimmune hepatitis (not recorded which).

Frequency places this clonotype as medium-sized. CDR3 residues: CASSGQGAVGYGYTF. The rearrangement joins TRBV5-4 to TRBJ1-2; checking the TCRdb D call of TRBD1 is not possible without DNA. Germline lookup yields CDR1 SGHNT and CDR2 YYREEE (reference sequence). This CDR3 is 15 amino acids long.

Its frequency marks this clonotype as medium-sized. This chain uses TRBV29-1 with TRBJ1-1; TCRdb reports TRBD1, a call that lacks DNA to check it against. This CDR3 region has 14 residues. Germline V gene lookup returns CDR1 SQVTM and CDR2 ANQGSEA. CDR3 protein: CSVGQGSLRTEAFF.

This clonotype registers medium-sized (0.01 to 0.1%) by frequency. The chain is built from TRBV30 and TRBJ1-6; TCRdb calls TRBD1, which cannot be checked without DNA. Germline V gene data show CDR1 as GTSNPN and CDR2 as SVGIG (reference sequence). The CDR3 consists of 15 residues. The CDR3 region is CAWSAPGQGDSPLHF.

Its frequency marks this clonotype as large. The chain couples TRBV27 to TRBJ1-4; the D gene TCRdb calls, TRBD1, cannot be checked with no DNA. Germline lookup yields CDR1 MNHEY and CDR2 SMNVEV (reference sequence). The CDR3 is 16 residues long. CDR3 sequence: CASRQTGSATNEKLFF. The variable domain in full, with the rest retrieved from reference TRBV27 and TRBJ1-4, is EAQVTQNPRYLITVTGKKLTVTCSQNMNHEYMSWYRQDPGLGLRQIYYSMNVEVTDKGDVPEGYKVSRKEKRNFPLILESPSPNQTSLYFCASRQTGSATNEKLFFGSGTQLSVL.

Measured by frequency, this clonotype is medium-sized. The rearrangement links TRBV12-3 or TRBV12-4 to TRBJ2-5; TCRdb's D call of TRBD2 is untestable without DNA. The CDR3 totals 16 residues. The CDR3 loop is CASSYRTSGSPETQYF.

According to its frequency, this clonotype is medium-sized (0.01 to 0.1%). This chain uses TRBV6-5 with TRBJ2-7; TCRdb's D call of TRBD1 is untestable without DNA. Germline CDR1 and CDR2: MNHEY and SVGAGI. The CDR3 sequence is 14 residues long. The CDR3 loop is CASTGTGLTYEQYF.

Measured by frequency, this clonotype is medium-sized. V gene TRBV7-9 combines with J gene TRBJ1-6; TCRdb's D call of TRBD1 is untestable without DNA. CDR1 is SEHNR and CDR2 is FQNEAQ in the germline V gene (reference sequence). The CDR3 consists of 14 residues. CDR3 in amino acids: CASSLEQGGSPLHF.

This chain links TRBV4-3 with TRBJ1-1; as DNA is missing, the TRBD1 call by TCRdb cannot be tested. Germline V gene sequence: CDR1 LGHNA, CDR2 YSLEER. This CDR3 has 15 residues. The CDR3 sequence is CASSPHGQGVTEAFF.

This clonotype is deemed medium-sized by its frequency. The V call is TRBV6-2 or TRBV6-3, the J call TRBJ1-1; TCRdb calls TRBD1, which cannot be checked without DNA. Germline V gives CDR1 MNHEY, CDR2 SVGEGT. The CDR3 covers 14 residues. This CDR3 is CASSYPPMNTEAFF.

This clonotype is classed as medium-sized by frequency. This chain joins TRBV5-4 and TRBJ2-7; there is no DNA to check the TCRdb D call of TRBD1. This CDR3 is 16 amino acids long. The V gene's germline CDR1 is SGHNT and CDR2 YYREEE (reference sequence). CDR3: CASSEWTGTAFYEQYF.

The chain is built from TRBV4-3 and TRBJ2-7; TCRdb outputs TRBD2, but without DNA this stays unchecked. Germline lookup yields CDR1 LGHNA and CDR2 YSLEER. This CDR3 has 16 residues. The CDR3 here is CASSQDVGLAGLEQYF.

The rearrangement uses TRBV6-1 and TRBJ2-2; TCRdb's assignment of TRBD1 cannot be checked, as there is no DNA. Germline V gene sequence: CDR1 MNHNS, CDR2 SASEGT. The CDR3 is 15 residues long. CDR3 in amino acids: CASSNSGKGYGELFF.

This clonotype ranks as medium-sized in terms of frequency. The chain uses TRBV7-6 and TRBJ1-5. Germline V CDR1 and CDR2: SGHVS, FNYEAQ. This CDR3 spans 15 amino acids. CDR3 residues: CASSLRGLGNQPQHF.

The chain's CDR3 is CSAPNPLEVYEQYF. V usage is TRBV20-1 and J usage is TRBJ2-7. The CDR3 consists of 14 residues. Germline V gene lookup returns CDR1 DFQATT and CDR2 SNEGSKA (reference sequence).

In terms of frequency, this clonotype is medium-sized. This chain joins TRBV6-2 or TRBV6-3 and TRBJ1-5; no DNA is available, so the TRBD1 call from TCRdb remains unchecked. CDR3 length equals 15 residues. CDR1 MNHEY and CDR2 SVGEGT come from the germline V gene. The CDR3: CASRRAGTANQPQHF.

The rearrangement uses TRBV7-6 and TRBJ1-5; TCRdb gives TRBD1 as the D gene, but with no DNA this cannot be confirmed. The CDR3 contains 14 residues. Germline V CDR1 and CDR2: SGHVS, FNYEAQ. CDR3 region: CASSLELTKGAQHF.

Judged by frequency, this clonotype is medium-sized. The chain carries TRBV6-5 and TRBJ1-1; TCRdb reports TRBD1, a call that lacks DNA to check it against. The germline V gene encodes CDR1 MNHEY and CDR2 SVGAGI. The CDR3 sequence is 16 residues long. The CDR3 is CASSYGDRAHNTEAFF.

V gene TRBV24-1 combines with J gene TRBJ2-3. Per germline, CDR1 KGHDR and CDR2 SFDVKD. There are 14 residues in the CDR3. The CDR3 loop is CATSNFGPKHTQYF.

This clonotype registers medium-sized by frequency. This chain's CDR3 is CASSPTGGGIYNEQFF. J is TRBJ2-1 and V is TRBV27; no DNA is available, so the TRBD2 call from TCRdb remains unchecked. CDR1 and CDR2 from the germline V gene are MNHEY and SMNVEV (reference sequence). The CDR3 spans 16 residues.

Its frequency marks this clonotype as medium-sized (0.01 to 0.1%). The genes are TRBV27 and TRBJ2-5; TCRdb indicates TRBD2, and absent DNA this call remains unverified. CDR3 length: 17 residues. Germline values: CDR1 MNHEY, CDR2 SMNVEV (reference sequence). CDR3 residues: CASSPYAGGPGWETQYF.

The CDR3 reads CASGLTLAGGSTGELFF. This chain connects TRBV12-5 to TRBJ2-2; lacking DNA, the TRBD2 call made by TCRdb goes unchecked. The CDR3 consists of 17 residues. Germline V gene lookup returns CDR1 LGHNT and CDR2 FRNRAP.

By frequency, this clonotype registers medium-sized. The V call is TRBV24-1, the J call TRBJ1-5. Germline loops: CDR1 KGHDR, CDR2 SFDVKD. The length of the CDR3 is 14 residues. The CDR3 region is CATSVAGNNQPQHF.

CDR3 region: CASSVTGGTDTQYF. The chain recombines TRBV6-5 with TRBJ2-3; there is no DNA to check the TCRdb D call of TRBD1. The CDR3 consists of 14 residues. Germline lookup yields CDR1 MNHEY and CDR2 SVGAGI.

The chain is built from TRBV20-1 and TRBJ2-2; the TCRdb call, TRBD1, lacks DNA for checking. Germline V gene data show CDR1 as DFQATT and CDR2 as SNEGSKA (reference sequence). This CDR3 comprises 15 residues. The CDR3 loop is CSAKSGTANTGELFF.

Measured by frequency, this clonotype is large. The rearrangement links TRBV19 to TRBJ2-5; checking the TCRdb D call of TRBD1 is not possible without DNA. Germline V gene lookup returns CDR1 LNHDA and CDR2 SQIVND (reference sequence). The CDR3 is 13 residues long. CDR3 protein: CASSARDVKTQYF.

This clonotype shows up as medium-sized (0.01 to 0.1%) by frequency. The chain uses TRBV15 and TRBJ1-5. The V gene's germline CDR1 is LNHNV and CDR2 YYDKDF (reference sequence). The CDR3 is 17 amino acids. The CDR3 region is CATSRARTGNSNQPQHF.

This clonotype is deemed medium-sized by its frequency. V and J are TRBV6-1 and TRBJ1-2; TCRdb reports TRBD1, a call that lacks DNA to check it against. The CDR3 consists of 15 residues. Germline V gives CDR1 MNHNS, CDR2 SASEGT. CDR3 sequence: CASCAGTAFYPGYTF.

The rearrangement joins TRBV7-3 to TRBJ2-1. Germline CDR1 reads SGHTA; CDR2 reads FQGTGA. CDR3 length: 13 residues. The CDR3 protein is CASSLQVYNEQFF. The variable domain in full, with the rest retrieved from reference TRBV7-3 and TRBJ2-1, is GAGVSQTPSNKVTEKGKYVELRCDPISGHTALYWYRQSLGQGPEFLIYFQGTGAADDSGLPNDRFFAVRPEGSVSTLKIQRTERGDSAVYLCASSLQVYNEQFFGPGTRLTVL.

V and J are TRBV5-7 and TRBJ1-4; TCRdb's D call, TRBD1, is unchecked because there is no DNA. TRBV5-7 counts as an open reading frame of uncertain function. The CDR3 consists of 14 residues. CDR3 region: CASSFRQGTEKLFF.

The chain recombines TRBV20-1 with TRBJ2-1. CDR3 length: 13 residues. The germline V gene encodes CDR1 DFQATT and CDR2 SNEGSKA (reference sequence). The CDR3 protein is CSARDGTFDEQFF.

This clonotype registers medium-sized (0.01 to 0.1%) by frequency. The chain employs TRBV27 and TRBJ2-7. This CDR3 comprises 13 residues. Germline V gives CDR1 MNHEY, CDR2 SMNVEV (reference sequence). CDR3 protein: CASSLAGALEQYF.

The chain uses TRBV5-4 and TRBJ2-4; TCRdb gives TRBD2 as the D gene, but with no DNA this cannot be confirmed. CDR3 length equals 14 residues. The germline V gene encodes CDR1 SGHNT and CDR2 YYREEE (reference sequence). CDR3 in amino acids: CASSFGTSKNIQYF.